This TCR beta chain originates from a study of technical replicates of blood from a few donors. From germline, CDR1 is SGHVS and CDR2 FNYEAQ. V was trimmed by 2 bases and J by 4 bases, leaving 10 bases between them. This CDR3 spans 14 amino acids. Sequenced by immunoSEQ multiplex PCR; TCRdb stores in-frame clones only, minus some. Of more than 50,000 clones listed, approximately 87% are singletons. This clonotype originated in a human donor in good health. Some clones in this sample may be carry-over from other donors' samples. This chain links TRBV7-6 with TRBJ2-3, with D perhaps matching TRBD2 (5 bases). The sequencing sample was made of PBMCs. The DNA for the CDR3 is TGTGCCAGCAGCTTATCCCCTAGCCCAGATACGCAGTATTTT. It encodes CASSLSPSPDTQYF.